A selection of T cell receptor beta chains follows, all from one sample in a study of T-cell reconstitution after alpha-beta-depleted transplantation in children. TCRdb re-derived calls from the PCR reads in MiXCR, one entry per CDR3 protein. The sample lists 490,000 or so distinct CDR3 sequences, about 12% occurring once. The sample in question was PBMCs from the stem cell graft donor, obtained from the stem cell graft. The source is a human donor who donated a stem cell graft to a child with combined immunodeficiency. Each CDR3 is given with its conserved first and last residue. A D gene is named only where the DNA matches it firmly. Not every row has a clone size; where given, it reads once, few, many or a size class.

J gene | CDR3 length | D gene | clone size | V gene | CDR3 DNA | CDR3 protein
TRBJ2-6 | 15 | TRBD1 | - | TRBV12-3/TRBV12-4 | TGTGCCAGCAGCACCGGGACAGCTGGGGCCAACGTCCTGACTTTC | CASSTGTAGANVLTF
TRBJ2-7 | 16 | TRBD2 | few | TRBV4-2 | TGTGCCAGCAGCCAAGACCAACTAGCGGACACCTACGAGCAGTACTTC | CASSQDQLADTYEQYF
TRBJ1-3 | 15 | TRBD1 | - | TRBV28 | TGTGCCAGCGGTCGGGACAGCAGCTCTGGAAACACCATATATTTT | CASGRDSSSGNTIYF
TRBJ1-5 | 17 | - | - | TRBV6-5 | TGTGCCAGCAGTTACTCGGGATTTGGGGGGCATAATCAGCCCCAGCATTTT | CASSYSGFGGHNQPQHF
TRBJ2-3 | 19 | - | - | TRBV4-3 | TGCGCCAGCAGCCAAGGAGGCGGGCCTATTCTATGGGGCACAGATACGCAGTATTTT | CASSQGGGPILWGTDTQYF
TRBJ1-4 | 17 | - | many | TRBV12-3/TRBV12-4 | TGTGCCAGCAGTTTTCTTCTCTCCGGGACGGCGAATGAAAAACTGTTTTTT | CASSFLLSGTANEKLFF
TRBJ2-7 | 14 | TRBD2 | few | TRBV20-1 | TGCAGTGCTAGATCTAGCGGGGGATCCTACGAGCAGTACTTC | CSARSSGGSYEQYF
TRBJ2-1 | 13 | - | - | TRBV7-7 | TGTGCTAGCAGCTTAGCCGGCGGGTCGCTTCAGTTCTTC | CASSLAGGSLQFF
TRBJ1-3 | 15 | TRBD1 | many | TRBV12-3/TRBV12-4 | TGTGCCAGCAGTTTCGGGACAGCTGGGGGAAACACCATATATTTT | CASSFGTAGGNTIYF
TRBJ2-1 | 14 | - | - | TRBV30 | TGTGCCTGGAGTGTAGGGGATTTGGACAATGAGCAGTTCTTC | CAWSVGDLDNEQFF
TRBJ2-7 | 11 | - | - | TRBV29-1 | TGCAGCGCTCAGGACGGCTACGAGCAGTACTTC | CSAQDGYEQYF
TRBJ2-7 | 13 | - | - | TRBV5-5 | TGTGCCAGCAGCTTTACGAACTACTACGAGCAGTACTTC | CASSFTNYYEQYF
TRBJ1-2 | 13 | - | many | TRBV29-1 | TGCAGCGTCTCCGAGTCAGGTTACTATGGCTACACCTTC | CSVSESGYYGYTF
TRBJ2-1 | 14 | TRBD2 | - | TRBV4-1 | TGCGCCAGCAGCCAAGGTTGGGAGGGCAATGAGCAGTTCTTC | CASSQGWEGNEQFF
TRBJ2-1 | 17 | - | - | TRBV7-8 | TGTGCCAGCAGCTTGATGGAGGGACCAACCTCTTGGAATGAGCAGTTCTTC | CASSLMEGPTSWNEQFF
TRBJ1-6 | 14 | - | - | TRBV3-1 | TGTACCAGCAGTTTAATTGCTTATAATTCACCCCTCCACTTT | CTSSLIAYNSPLHF
TRBJ2-1 | 15 | - | - | TRBV7-7 | TGTGCTAGCAGCTTAGGAGTTGGAGGGGACGGGGAGCAGTTCTTC | CASSLGVGGDGEQFF
TRBJ1-5 | 18 | - | - | TRBV20-1 | TGCAGTGCTAGAGATGGTCTGAGAGGGTCTTATAGCAATCAGCCCCAGCATTTT | CSARDGLRGSYSNQPQHF
TRBJ2-2 | 16 | - | few | TRBV28 | TGTGCCAGCAGAGGTCCAGGGGACGGAACTACCGGGGAGCTGTTTTTT | CASRGPGDGTTGELFF
TRBJ2-2 | 16 | TRBD1 | many | TRBV28 | TGTGCCAGCAGCCCACCGGGACAGGGGCGGGGCCGGGAGCTGTTTTTT | CASSPPGQGRGRELFF
TRBJ2-1 | 15 | - | few | TRBV7-8 | TGTGCCAGCAGCTTAGGGTGGGGCCGCGGGAATGAGCAGTTCTTC | CASSLGWGRGNEQFF
TRBJ2-3 | 18 | TRBD2 | few | TRBV5-1 | TGCGCCAGCAGCATCCCCCCGGGACTAACGACGGACACAGATACGCAGTATTTT | CASSIPPGLTTDTDTQYF
TRBJ1-5 | 14 | - | few | TRBV6-2/TRBV6-3 | TGTGCCAGCAGTTATCTTTACCGTAATCAGCCCCAGCATTTT | CASSYLYRNQPQHF
TRBJ2-3 | 15 | TRBD2 | - | TRBV4-1 | TGCGCCAGCAGCCAAGTGGGGGGGAGCACAGATACGCAGTATTTT | CASSQVGGSTDTQYF
TRBJ1-4 | 15 | TRBD1 | few | TRBV5-1 | TGCGCCAGCAAACTCGGACAGGCAACTAATGAAAAACTGTTTTTT | CASKLGQATNEKLFF
TRBJ2-1 | 13 | - | - | TRBV6-1 | TGTGCCAGCACGGACTACACCTACAATGAGCAGTTCTTC | CASTDYTYNEQFF
TRBJ1-1 | 13 | - | many | TRBV5-1 | TGCGCCAGCAGCGGAGAGTGGAACACTGAAGCTTTCTTT | CASSGEWNTEAFF
TRBJ2-3 | 14 | - | - | TRBV12-3/TRBV12-4 | TGTGCCAGCAGTTTTACTAGGCACACAGATACGCAGTATTTT | CASSFTRHTDTQYF